A single sample is the source of the 30 T cell receptor beta chains below, sequenced in a study of B cell selection in AIRE deficiency. Sorting defined conventional CD4 T cells as CD4+CD127+. Libraries were prepared by immunoSEQ multiplex PCR; TCRdb keeps only in-frame clonotypes and omits some of them. The sample shows tens of thousands of clones, 95% to 97% of them seen only once. Sequenced sample: conventional CD4+ T cells sorted from PBMCs. Receptors were obtained from a human donor with AIRE deficiency.

The chain links TRBV6-4 to TRBJ2-7; possible D gene TRBD1, 6 bases. Germline V gene data show CDR1 as MRHNA and CDR2 as SNTAGT. V gave up 8 bases and J gave up 6 bases, with 17 bases separating them. This CDR3 has 13 residues. CDR3 sequence (DNA): TGTGCCAGCGAATTACAGGGTTCGGGCGAGCAGTACTTC. Protein: CASELQGSGEQYF.

This chain uses TRBV30 with TRBJ2-7; D gene unclear. The CDR3 loop spans 12 amino acids. Germline lookup yields CDR1 GTSNPN and CDR2 SVGIG (reference sequence). V was shortened by 0 bases and J by 2 bases, with 5 bases between the two germline ends. CDR3 DNA sequence: TGTGCCTGGAGTGTACCTCCCTACGAGCAGTACTTC. It yields the protein CAWSVPPYEQYF.

V is TRBV19 and J is TRBJ2-7, with D perhaps assigned TRBD1 or TRBD2 (5 bases each). With 5 bases removed from V and 3 bases from J, the gap between germline ends came to 14 bases. CDR1 is LNHDA and CDR2 is SQIVND in the germline V gene (reference sequence). The CDR3 has 14 amino acids. The CDR3 here is CASSPGTVLYEQYF. CDR3 DNA sequence: TGTGCCAGTAGTCCCGGGACGGTTCTCTACGAGCAGTACTTC.

CDR3 residues: CASTNQAARQETQYF. The CDR3 DNA reads TGTGCCAGCACCAACCAGGCAGCTCGTCAAGAGACCCAGTACTTC. The chain carries TRBV6-1 and TRBJ2-5; no clear D. The CDR3 has 15 amino acids. Germline CDR1 reads MNHNS; CDR2 reads SASEGT. Deletions cut 7 bases from V and 2 bases from J, with 17 bases between.

The chain carries TRBV18 and TRBJ2-7; TRBD1 matches 9 bases. The J segment lost 1 base and the V segment lost 9 bases, leaving 7 bases of the junction unmatched. The CDR3 extends over 14 amino acids. CDR1 and CDR2 (germline): KGHSH, LQKENI. CDR3 in amino acids: CASRRDRDSYEQYF. The CDR3 nucleotides read TGTGCCAGTCGCCGGGACAGGGATTCCTACGAGCAGTACTTC.

This chain links TRBV25-1 with TRBJ2-2; a possible D gene is TRBD2 (6 bases). This CDR3 has 11 residues. Germline loops: CDR1 MGHDK, CDR2 SYGVNS. The V gene lost 8 bases and the J gene lost 5 bases, with 6 bases spanning the gap. The CDR3 DNA sequence: TGTGCCAGCCGGGGGACCGGGGAGCTGTTTTTT. Amino acids: CASRGTGELFF.

The rearrangement links TRBV6-1 to TRBJ1-6, with 10 bases aligning to TRBD1. This CDR3 region has 18 residues. The J segment lost 0 bases and the V segment lost 4 bases, leaving 6 bases of the junction unmatched. From germline, CDR1 is MNHNS and CDR2 SASEGT. The CDR3 DNA follows: TGTGCCAGCAGTGTGCCGGGACAGGGGTACTCCTATAATTCACCCCTCCACTTT. It yields the protein CASSVPGQGYSYNSPLHF.

The rearrangement links TRBV18 to TRBJ1-1; D unresolved. The CDR3 covers 13 residues. V was shortened by 3 bases and J by 3 bases, with 8 bases between the two germline ends. Germline V CDR1 and CDR2: KGHSH, LQKENI. In DNA form, the CDR3 reads TGTGCCAGCTCACCGACCCTGGACACTGAAGCTTTCTTT. Residues: CASSPTLDTEAFF. Based on the CDR3 plus reference TRBV18 and TRBJ1-1, the full variable domain is NAGVMQNPRHLVRRRGQEARLRCSPMKGHSHVYWYRQLPEEGLKFMVYLQKENIIDESGMPKERFSAEFPKEGPSILRIQQVVRGDSAAYFCASSPTLDTEAFFGQGTRLTVV.

V gene TRBV2 combines with J gene TRBJ2-3; tentative D call: TRBD1 (6 bases). Germline CDR1 is SNHLY and CDR2 is FYNNEI. This CDR3 comprises 15 residues. V lost 3 bases and J 2 bases, leaving 12 bases between the germline ends. The CDR3 protein is CASSEPTGYTDTQYF. In nucleotides, the CDR3 is TGTGCCAGCAGTGAGCCGACAGGCTACACAGATACGCAGTATTTT.

This chain uses TRBV7-9 with TRBJ1-2; TRBD1 might be the D (6 bases). The V gene's germline CDR1 is SEHNR and CDR2 FQNEAQ (reference sequence). The CDR3 spans 16 residues. Trimming pared 2 bases from V and 0 bases from J, leaving 13 bases between. The CDR3 region has the DNA TGTGCCAGCAGCTTACCTCGACAGGACTCTAACTATGGCTACACCTTC. It is translated as CASSLPRQDSNYGYTF.

The chain carries TRBV5-1 and TRBJ2-1; D may be TRBD2 (6 bases). The V and J ends lost 0 bases and 8 bases respectively, with 18 bases between them. The CDR3 covers 16 residues. CDR1 and CDR2 (germline): SGHRS, YFSETQ. The CDR3 sequence: CASSLDGGRPADEQFF. CDR3 DNA: TGCGCCAGCAGCTTGGATGGGGGGAGGCCTGCGGATGAGCAGTTCTTC.

V is TRBV10-3 and J is TRBJ1-5, with 8 bases that match TRBD1. From germline, CDR1 is ENHRY and CDR2 SYGVKD. Losses at the gene ends were 0 bases for V and 2 bases for J; bases not matched to a gene: 6. The CDR3 covers 17 residues. Written as DNA, the CDR3 is TGTGCCATCAGTGAGTCTCGGGCGACAGGGGGCAATCAGCCCCAGCATTTT. Translated: CAISESRATGGNQPQHF.

This chain uses TRBV27 with TRBJ2-2, with 14 bases aligning to TRBD2. From germline, CDR1 is MNHEY and CDR2 SMNVEV (reference sequence). Trimming removed 8 bases from V and 7 bases from J; junction bases left unmatched: 3. The CDR3 runs 14 residues. The CDR3 region has the DNA TGTGCCAGCGGGGGACTAGCGGGAGTCGGGGAGCTGTTTTTT. Translating it yields CASGGLAGVGELFF.

CDR3 in amino acids: CASSLVGADTQYF. As DNA, the CDR3 is TGTGCCAGCAGCTTGGTCGGGGCAGATACGCAGTATTTT. V is TRBV5-4 and J is TRBJ2-3; tentatively, D is TRBD2 (5 bases). Trimming pared 0 bases from V and 4 bases from J, leaving 6 bases between. Germline V lookup: CDR1 SGHNT, CDR2 YYREEE (reference sequence). This CDR3 is 13 amino acids long.

The V call is TRBV30, the J call TRBJ2-5; 14 bases map to TRBD2. CDR3 length: 16 amino acids. In germline, CDR1 is GTSNPN, CDR2 SVGIG (reference sequence). The ends lost 0 bases at V and 5 bases at J; junction bases unmatched: 5. The chain's CDR3 is CAWSVGLAGVRETQYF. As DNA, the CDR3 is TGTGCCTGGAGTGTGGGACTAGCGGGAGTGAGGGAGACCCAGTACTTC.

The chain has TRBV10-3 and TRBJ2-2; maybe TRBD2 (5 bases). The CDR3 runs 12 residues. Trimming left V 5 bases short and J 8 bases short, with 9 bases between. The germline V gene encodes CDR1 ENHRY and CDR2 SYGVKD. The CDR3 coding sequence is TGTGCCATCAGTCTCCCGGGGGGGGAGCTGTTTTTT. It codes for CAISLPGGELFF.

The CDR3, as DNA: TGTGCCAGCAGCTCCGAAGCGGGAGGGGTCCTTAGCGAGCAGTACTTC. Translating it yields CASSSEAGGVLSEQYF. The chain recombines TRBV7-3 with TRBJ2-7, with TRBD2 matching over 10 bases. From germline, CDR1 is SGHTA and CDR2 FQGTGA. This CDR3 is built from 16 residues. V shed 4 bases, J shed 6 bases, and the junction held 12 bases outside the gene matches.

The chain joins TRBV6-1 to TRBJ1-1; tentatively, D is TRBD1 (6 bases). Germline V gives CDR1 MNHNS, CDR2 SASEGT. Trimming cost V 3 bases and J 4 bases, with 24 bases left between them. The CDR3 length is 18 residues. CDR3 sequence: CASSDINGGARGRTEAFF. The DNA of the CDR3 is TGTGCCAGCAGTGATATCAACGGGGGCGCAAGGGGCCGCACTGAAGCTTTCTTT.

V usage is TRBV6-6 and J usage is TRBJ2-7; 9 positions agree with TRBD2. Per germline, CDR1 MNHNY and CDR2 SVGAGI (reference sequence). The CDR3 extends over 15 amino acids. Germline trimming cut 6 bases from V and 1 base from J; bases unmatched to any gene: 7. The CDR3 reads CASRRAGGPSYEQYF. In nucleotides, the CDR3 is TGTGCCAGCAGAAGAGCGGGGGGCCCATCCTACGAGCAGTACTTC.

This clone has a single count. The chain links TRBV15 to TRBJ2-1; D gene unclear. The CDR3 runs 16 residues. Germline V gives CDR1 LNHNV, CDR2 YYDKDF (reference sequence). V lost 4 bases to trimming and J lost 0 bases, with 13 bases between them. CDR3 bases: TGTGCCACCAGCACCAGGACCCGGAGCTCCTACAATGAGCAGTTCTTC. This sequence encodes CATSTRTRSSYNEQFF.

The chain uses TRBV7-9 and TRBJ2-4; 8 positions match TRBD2. Germline V gene lookup returns CDR1 SEHNR and CDR2 FQNEAQ (reference sequence). The CDR3 is 13 residues long. V was pared by 5 bases and J by 8 bases, with 5 bases of the junction left unmatched. This chain's CDR3 is CASSPGLGYIQYF. Here the CDR3 DNA reads TGTGCCAGCAGCCCGGGACTAGGGTACATTCAGTACTTC.

V gene TRBV20-1 combines with J gene TRBJ1-2; possible D gene TRBD1, 6 bases. The CDR3 totals 11 residues. In germline, CDR1 is DFQATT, CDR2 SNEGSKA (reference sequence). The V and J ends lost 1 base and 13 bases respectively, with 13 bases between them. The CDR3 region has the DNA TGCAGTGCTAGAGGGGGGGGCGGTAGCACCTTC. Its translation: CSARGGGGSTF.

The chain links TRBV28 to TRBJ2-7; 9 bases agree with TRBD2. In germline, CDR1 is MDHEN, CDR2 SYDVKM. The CDR3 contains 15 residues. V was clipped by 0 bases and J by 3 bases; unmatched bases: 3. In DNA, the CDR3 is TGTGCCAGCAGTTTATGGGGTAGCGGGAGCTACGAGCAGTACTTC. Translation gives CASSLWGSGSYEQYF.

The V and J genes are TRBV11-2 and TRBJ2-7; D is ambiguous. V was trimmed by 3 bases and J by 6 bases, leaving 15 bases between them. Germline values: CDR1 SGHAT, CDR2 FQNNGV. The CDR3 length is 14 residues. The CDR3 loop is CASSFGLGDREQYF. CDR3 coding DNA: TGTGCCAGCAGCTTTGGTCTAGGAGATCGCGAGCAGTACTTC.

This sequence joins TRBV2 and TRBJ1-2, with 9 bases aligning to TRBD1. V lost 6 bases, J lost 8 bases, and 7 bases stayed unmatched. The V gene's germline CDR1 is SNHLY and CDR2 FYNNEI. The CDR3 runs 13 residues. The CDR3 spells CASRPQGAQGYTF. As DNA, the CDR3 is TGTGCCAGCAGACCACAGGGGGCTCAGGGCTACACCTTC.

The chain couples TRBV5-1 to TRBJ2-1; TRBD2 matches at 13 bases. The CDR3 totals 16 residues. The germline V gene encodes CDR1 SGHRS and CDR2 YFSETQ. J was trimmed by 7 bases and V by 0 bases; bases with no gene match: 4. Written as DNA, the CDR3 is TGCGCCAGCAGCTTGGGGACTAGCGGGGGCCAGAATGAGCAGTTCTTC. This sequence encodes CASSLGTSGGQNEQFF. The full variable domain, its missing parts supplied by reference TRBV5-1 and TRBJ2-1, is KAGVTQTPRYLIKTRGQQVTLSCSPISGHRSVSWYQQTPGQGLQFLFEYFSETQRNKGNFPGRFSGRQFSNSRSEMNVSTLELGDSALYLCASSLGTSGGQNEQFFGPGTRLTVL.

This chain joins TRBV2 and TRBJ1-5; no clear D. CDR3 length equals 13 residues. The germline gives CDR1 SNHLY, CDR2 FYNNEI. Trimming removed 6 bases at V and 1 base at J, with 7 bases between. The CDR3 nucleotides are TGTGCCAGCAGGGGCGACAGCAATCAGCCCCAGCATTTT. Translation gives CASRGDSNQPQHF.

The chain employs TRBV2 and TRBJ2-7; D gene unclear. Trimming left V 1 base short and J 2 bases short, with 9 bases between. The CDR3 covers 14 residues. Germline V gene lookup returns CDR1 SNHLY and CDR2 FYNNEI. The CDR3: CASSEVDVPYEQYF. CDR3 sequence (DNA): TGTGCCAGCAGTGAAGTTGACGTCCCCTACGAGCAGTACTTC.

V is TRBV2 and J is TRBJ1-2; 7 bases fit TRBD1. Germline CDR1 is SNHLY and CDR2 is FYNNEI. Trimming took 0 bases from V and 5 from J; bases not matched to a gene: 6. The CDR3 has 15 amino acids. CDR3 protein: CASSEAQGGSYGYTF. The DNA for the CDR3 is TGTGCCAGCAGTGAAGCCCAGGGGGGGTCGTATGGCTACACCTTC. The variable domain in full, completed from reference TRBV2 and TRBJ1-2, reads EPEVTQTPSHQVTQMGQEVILRCVPISNHLYFYWYRQILGQKVEFLVSFYNNEISEKSEIFDDQFSVERPDGSNFTLKIRSTKLEDSAMYFCASSEAQGGSYGYTFGSGTRLTVV.

The chain employs TRBV15 and TRBJ1-5; TRBD1 matches at 10 bases. The V gene end was trimmed by 3 bases and the J gene end by 4 bases; junction bases not matched to a gene: 6. The CDR3 covers 16 residues. Per the germline V gene, CDR1 is LNHNV and CDR2 is YYDKDF (reference sequence). The CDR3 coding sequence is TGTGCCACCAGCAGCTTAGACAGGGGGCGGAATCAGCCCCAGCATTTT. This translates into CATSSLDRGRNQPQHF.